A single sample gave rise to the 24 T cell receptor beta chains below, sequenced in a study of Ad26.COV2.S vaccination and SARS-CoV-2 variants. Libraries were prepared by immunoSEQ multiplex PCR; TCRdb keeps only in-frame clonotypes and omits some of them. Of about 440,000 clones listed, 80% to 95% are singletons. Treatment denoted: approximately 18 received Ad26.COV2.S at low or high dose, single or two shots; 5 received placebo; per-sample allocation not given. Each sample was drawn 63 days after the first injection (of vaccine or placebo). The input for sequencing was peripheral blood, taken in a trial of Ad26.COV2.S vaccine versus placebo. Source of these receptors: a person between 18 and 65 years old who received the Ad26.COV2.S COVID-19 vaccine or a placebo.

The gene calls are TRBV6-5 and TRBJ2-3; no definite D call. Germline V gene data show CDR1 as MNHEY and CDR2 as SVGAGI. The V gene lost 1 base and the J gene lost 3 bases, with 5 bases spanning the gap. The CDR3 extends over 13 amino acids. Here the CDR3 reads CASSYFGTDTQYF. DNA for the CDR3: TGTGCCAGCAGTTACTTCGGGACAGATACGCAGTATTTT.

This clone was counted only a few times. The rearrangement uses TRBV5-1 and TRBJ2-7; TRBD1 aligns across 7 bases. Germline CDR1 reads SGHRS; CDR2 reads YFSETQ. This CDR3 is built from 14 residues. V lost 4 bases to trimming and J lost 7 bases; unmatched junction nucleotides: 11. The CDR3 DNA follows: TGCGCCAGCAGCCTAGAGACAGGGCGTCGGGAGCAGTACTTC. Protein sequence: CASSLETGRREQYF.

The rearrangement uses TRBV20-1 and TRBJ2-5, with D unclear. With 4 bases removed from V and 0 bases from J, the gap between germline ends came to 0 bases. The germline gives CDR1 DFQATT, CDR2 SNEGSKA (reference sequence). The CDR3 contains 10 residues. In DNA form, the CDR3 reads TGCAGTGCTAACCAAGAGACCCAGTACTTC. Residues: CSANQETQYF.

The rearrangement links TRBV7-2 to TRBJ2-5; tentatively, D is TRBD2 (6 bases). The CDR3 totals 13 residues. V was shortened by 1 base and J by 7 bases, with 10 bases between the two germline ends. CDR1 and CDR2 from the germline V gene are SGHTA and FQGNSA. CDR3 region: CASSLELAGTQYF. For the CDR3, the DNA is TGTGCCAGCAGCTTAGAACTAGCTGGGACCCAGTACTTC.

The V call is TRBV28, the J call TRBJ2-7, with 8 bases that match TRBD1. V was clipped by 7 bases and J by 1 base; unmatched bases: 12. Germline CDR1 and CDR2: MDHEN and SYDVKM. This CDR3 is 16 amino acids long. CDR3: CASMSYGGQGSYEQYF. The CDR3 nucleotides are TGTGCCAGCATGTCGTACGGAGGACAGGGATCCTACGAGCAGTACTTC.

The chain employs TRBV11-2 and TRBJ2-1; TRBD2 matches at 8 bases. This CDR3 has 19 residues. Looked up from germline, CDR1 is SGHAT and CDR2 is FQNNGV. V shed 0 bases and J 2 bases; nucleotides not matched to a gene: 12. The CDR3 sequence: CASSLDPAGVSAPYNEQFF. As DNA, the CDR3 is TGTGCCAGCAGCTTAGATCCAGCGGGAGTTTCCGCCCCCTACAATGAGCAGTTCTTC.

The rearrangement links TRBV4-2 to TRBJ1-2, with 8 bases that match TRBD1. J lost 5 bases, V lost 1 base, and 6 bases had no gene match. This CDR3 is built from 15 residues. Per the germline V gene, CDR1 is LGHNA and CDR2 is YNFKEQ. The CDR3 here is CASSQAQGVGYGYTF. DNA for the CDR3: TGTGCCAGCAGCCAAGCACAGGGGGTTGGATATGGCTACACCTTC.

The J gene is TRBJ2-1, the V gene TRBV2; 9 nucleotides match TRBD2. With 3 bases clipped from V and 7 bases from J, the junction kept 10 bases outside the gene matches. This CDR3 region has 16 residues. Looked up from germline, CDR1 is SNHLY and CDR2 is FYNNEI. The CDR3 coding sequence is TGTGCCAGCAGTGAGCTCGGTAGCGGGAGTTTTAATGAGCAGTTCTTC. Translation gives CASSELGSGSFNEQFF.

This clone is a singleton in its sample. The chain links TRBV19 to TRBJ2-2, with TRBD1 matching 11 bases. J gave up 0 bases and V 8 bases, and 11 bases lay outside the gene matches. CDR1 is LNHDA and CDR2 is SQIVND in the germline V gene (reference sequence). The CDR3 totals 18 residues. The CDR3 coding sequence is TGTGCCAGTGGCAACCGAGGACAGGGGGCCTCGAACACCGGGGAGCTGTTTTTT. Amino acids: CASGNRGQGASNTGELFF.

This rearrangement joins TRBV28 to TRBJ2-1; 7 bases fit TRBD1. Trimming cost V 1 base and J 0 bases; bases outside gene matches: 3. Germline loops: CDR1 MDHEN, CDR2 SYDVKM. The CDR3 extends over 16 amino acids. This CDR3 is CASSLSGTASYNEQFF. DNA for the CDR3: TGTGCCAGCAGTTTATCTGGGACAGCCTCCTACAATGAGCAGTTCTTC.

This chain joins TRBV29-1 and TRBJ1-5; D ambiguous. Trimming cost V 4 bases and J 2 bases, with 6 bases left between them. CDR1 is SQVTM and CDR2 is ANQGSEA in the germline V gene. The CDR3 contains 12 residues. The CDR3 DNA reads as TGCAGCGTTGGGGTGGGCAATCAGCCCCAGCATTTT. This sequence encodes CSVGVGNQPQHF. Variable domain in full (rest from reference TRBV29-1 and TRBJ1-5): SAVISQKPSRDICQRGTSLTIQCQVDSQVTMMFWYRQQPGQSLTLIATANQGSEATYESGFVIDKFPISRPNLTFSTLTVSNMSPEDSSIYLCSVGVGNQPQHFGDGTRLSIL.

This clone was seen a single time. The CDR3 reads CASSYSMDQETQYF. The CDR3 DNA follows: TGTGCCAGCAGTTACTCGATGGACCAAGAGACCCAGTACTTC. This chain connects TRBV6-5 to TRBJ2-5; no firm D call. CDR3 length: 14 residues. From germline, CDR1 is MNHEY and CDR2 SVGAGI. V lost 0 bases to trimming and J lost 0 bases, with 5 bases between them.

The chain has TRBV18 and TRBJ2-5, with D maybe TRBD2 (5 bases). The V gene's germline CDR1 is KGHSH and CDR2 LQKENI. V dropped 2 bases and J dropped 1 base, with 8 bases sitting between them. CDR3 size: 14 residues. CDR3 loop: CASSPSRGQETQYF. Here the CDR3 DNA reads TGTGCCAGCTCACCATCCCGGGGCCAAGAGACCCAGTACTTC.

The chain is built from TRBV27 and TRBJ2-5; 8 bases agree with TRBD1. The CDR3 is 17 amino acids. Unmatched junction bases numbered 10, after V lost 2 bases and J lost 2 bases. Germline-derived CDR1 and CDR2 are MNHEY and SMNVEV (reference sequence). CDR3 protein: CASSLKYGGTGQETQYF. In DNA, the CDR3 is TGTGCCAGCAGTTTAAAATATGGCGGGACAGGTCAAGAGACCCAGTACTTC.

The chain links TRBV11-1 to TRBJ2-7; D gene uncertain. Per germline, CDR1 SGHAT and CDR2 FQDESV (reference sequence). Between the trimmed V and J ends, which lost 1 base and 6 bases, there was a span of 7 bases. The CDR3 is 12 residues long. Here the CDR3 reads CASSLVVGEQYF. CDR3 nucleotide sequence: TGTGCCAGCAGCTTAGTCGTAGGCGAGCAGTACTTC.

The chain couples TRBV19 to TRBJ2-1; TRBD2 aligns across 11 bases. Germline V gene lookup returns CDR1 LNHDA and CDR2 SQIVND (reference sequence). J was trimmed by 8 bases and V by 3 bases; bases with no gene match: 6. There are 15 residues in the CDR3. For the CDR3, the DNA is TGTGCCAGTAGTATCATAGCGGGAGGGCCCGATGAGCAGTTCTTC. Translated, it gives CASSIIAGGPDEQFF. Complete variable domain (other parts from reference TRBV19 and TRBJ2-1): DGGITQSPKYLFRKEGQNVTLSCEQNLNHDAMYWYRQDPGQGLRLIYYSQIVNDFQKGDIAEGYSVSREKKESFPLTVTSAQKNPTAFYLCASSIIAGGPDEQFFGPGTRLTVL.

The chain combines TRBV9 with TRBJ1-4, with a possible D match to TRBD1 (5 bases). Trimming left V 0 bases short and J 3 bases short, with 9 bases between. CDR1 is SGDLS, CDR2 YYNGEE, per germline. This CDR3 comprises 15 residues. CDR3 nucleotide sequence: TGTGCCAGCAGCGTAGGCAGGGCGTCTAATGAAAAACTGTTTTTT. This gives the protein CASSVGRASNEKLFF.

This clone showed up just once. V usage is TRBV6-2 or TRBV6-3 and J usage is TRBJ2-7; 8 bases fit TRBD2. The CDR3 loop spans 15 amino acids. The germline gives CDR1 MNHEY, CDR2 SVGEGT. V was pared by 4 bases and J by 0 bases, with 5 bases of the junction left unmatched. CDR3 region: CASSSKREPSYEQYF. In DNA, the CDR3 is TGTGCCAGCAGTTCCAAGCGGGAGCCCTCCTACGAGCAGTACTTC.

On this clone: This sample also contains other DNA sequences that code for the same CDR3. The V and J genes are TRBV15 and TRBJ1-3; D is uncertain. Trimming removed 1 base at V and 0 bases at J, with 4 bases between. The CDR3 extends over 14 amino acids. Germline V gene sequence: CDR1 LNHNV, CDR2 YYDKDF (reference sequence). The CDR3: CATSRGDSGNTIYF. The CDR3 nucleotides read TGTGCCACCAGCAGAGGAGACTCTGGAAACACCATATATTTT.

This chain connects TRBV14 to TRBJ1-2; a weak D match, TRBD1 (6 bases). This CDR3 region has 16 residues. CDR1 SGHDN and CDR2 FVKESK come from the germline V gene. Trimming stripped 1 base from V and 2 bases from J, with 14 bases between. CDR3 DNA sequence: TGTGCCAGCAGCCAAGGCACAGGGTATCGGAACTATGGCTACACCTTC. This gives the protein CASSQGTGYRNYGYTF.

The chain employs TRBV7-9 and TRBJ2-2, with D perhaps TRBD1 or TRBD2 (5 bases each). The CDR3 is made up of 15 amino acids. V shed 0 bases and J shed 3 bases, with 8 bases lying between them. From germline, CDR1 is SEHNR and CDR2 FQNEAQ (reference sequence). Written as DNA, the CDR3 is TGTGCCAGCAGCTTAGCGGGACCGGACACCGGGGAGCTGTTTTTT. Its protein product is CASSLAGPDTGELFF.

The rearrangement uses TRBV5-1 and TRBJ1-1, with unresolved D. Germline loops: CDR1 SGHRS, CDR2 YFSETQ. The CDR3 contains 15 residues. Between the trimmed V and J ends, which lost 0 bases and 1 base, there was a span of 10 bases. This CDR3 is CASSLAPGGNTEAFF. CDR3 nucleotide sequence: TGCGCCAGCAGCTTGGCCCCCGGCGGGAACACTGAAGCTTTCTTT.

Only one count was recorded for this clone. This rearrangement joins TRBV9 to TRBJ2-2; 10 positions agree with TRBD1. J was trimmed by 5 bases and V by 7 bases; bases with no gene match: 2. The CDR3 has 13 residues. Germline CDR1 and CDR2: SGDLS and YYNGEE. The CDR3 DNA reads TGTGCCAGCGGGACAGGGGAAACCGGGGAGCTGTTTTTT. It is translated as CASGTGETGELFF.

The chain links TRBV9 to TRBJ1-1, with D perhaps TRBD1 (6 bases). Germline V gene data show CDR1 as SGDLS and CDR2 as YYNGEE. The V end was cut by 0 bases, the J end by 12 bases, with 12 bases between. This CDR3 contains 12 residues. The CDR3 is CASSVGAGVPFF. DNA of the CDR3: TGTGCCAGCAGCGTAGGGGCAGGGGTTCCTTTCTTT.